Each of the 13 T cell receptor beta chains below was sequenced from the same sample in a study of blood T cell repertoires in COVID-19. Clones were read by immunoSEQ multiplex PCR, and TCRdb kept only the in-frame ones, dropping some. The repertoire has approximately 260,000 clones, around 89% of them found once; the top ten carry 3.7%. Sequencing was carried out using peripheral blood. The receptors shown here come from a woman in her 40s with acute or convalescent COVID-19.

This rearrangement joins TRBV7-2 to TRBJ2-3; D gene ambiguous. The CDR3 spans 14 residues. Trimming removed 1 base from V and 6 bases from J, with 11 bases in between. CDR1 and CDR2 (germline): SGHTA, FQGNSA. Here the CDR3 DNA reads TGTGCCAGCAGCTTAGATCGCTACCGGGATACGCAGTATTTT. It translates to CASSLDRYRDTQYF.

V gene TRBV7-2 combines with J gene TRBJ1-6; TRBD1 matches 7 bases. CDR3 size: 13 residues. With 5 bases clipped from V and 10 bases from J, the junction kept 5 bases outside the gene matches. Per germline, CDR1 SGHTA and CDR2 FQGNSA. CDR3 amino acids: CASSGRQGSPLHF. The CDR3 DNA follows: TGTGCCAGCAGCGGGCGACAGGGATCACCCCTCCACTTT.

This clone has just one count. CDR3 nucleotides: TGTGCCAGCAGCATTGGAGAGACAGCTAACTATGGCTACACCTTC. Translation gives CASSIGETANYGYTF. The chain uses TRBV7-9 and TRBJ1-2; a weak D match, TRBD1 (5 bases). CDR3 length equals 15 residues. Trimming left V 5 bases short and J 0 bases short, with 13 bases between. Germline V lookup: CDR1 SEHNR, CDR2 FQNEAQ (reference sequence).

V and J are TRBV9 and TRBJ1-1; no clear D gene. The germline V gene has CDR1 SGDLS and CDR2 YYNGEE. The CDR3 is made up of 13 amino acids. With 0 bases removed from V and 3 bases from J, the gap between germline ends came to 6 bases. The CDR3 DNA is TGTGCCAGCAGCGTAGACAGACACACTGAAGCTTTCTTT. This codes for CASSVDRHTEAFF.

The rearrangement links TRBV30 to TRBJ1-1, with TRBD1 as a possible D gene (5 bases). The CDR3 is 14 residues long. Per the germline V gene, CDR1 is GTSNPN and CDR2 is SVGIG (reference sequence). Trimming stripped 3 bases from V and 6 bases from J, with 17 bases between. Here the CDR3 DNA reads TGTGCCTGGAGATCCTCCTCAGGGCGGTCTGAAGCTTTCTTT. Its protein is CAWRSSSGRSEAFF.

The chain joins TRBV2 to TRBJ1-1, with a possible D match to TRBD1 (5 bases). V was shortened by 1 base and J by 6 bases, with 12 bases between the two germline ends. From germline, CDR1 is SNHLY and CDR2 FYNNEI. The CDR3 is 14 amino acids. For the CDR3, the DNA is TGTGCCAGCAGTGAAGATTCAGGGTCCCCTGAAGCTTTCTTT. Translated: CASSEDSGSPEAFF.

V is TRBV9 and J is TRBJ1-4, with TRBD1 identical over 7 bases. V was pared by 2 bases and J by 4 bases, with 5 bases of the junction left unmatched. The CDR3 has 15 residues. Germline V lookup: CDR1 SGDLS, CDR2 YYNGEE. The CDR3 DNA is TGTGCCAGCAGCGTCGCCGGGACAGTTAATGAAAAACTGTTTTTT. The encoded protein is CASSVAGTVNEKLFF.

J is TRBJ1-4 and V is TRBV15; D is uncertain. V was pared by 0 bases and J by 3 bases, with 11 bases between. The germline V gene has CDR1 LNHNV and CDR2 YYDKDF (reference sequence). The CDR3 sequence is 16 residues long. CDR3 loop: CATSRDSEAPNEKLFF. CDR3 DNA: TGTGCCACCAGCAGAGATAGCGAGGCCCCTAATGAAAAACTGTTTTTT.

V is TRBV2 and J is TRBJ1-1, with a weak D call TRBD1 (5 bases). Between the trimmed V and J ends, which lost 7 bases and 1 base, there was a span of 16 bases. This CDR3 has 15 residues. Germline CDR1 is SNHLY and CDR2 is FYNNEI. The CDR3 DNA is TGTGCCAGCAACCCCCAGGGACTCCCGAACACTGAAGCTTTCTTT. Encoded protein: CASNPQGLPNTEAFF.

The rearrangement links TRBV5-1 to TRBJ1-2; TRBD1 matches 8 bases. The germline V gene has CDR1 SGHRS and CDR2 YFSETQ. After removal of 4 bases from V and 7 bases from J, the junction contained 6 bases not matched to a gene. This CDR3 comprises 13 residues. CDR3 sequence reads: CASSTGQVLGYTF. CDR3 in DNA: TGCGCCAGCAGCACGGGACAGGTCCTTGGCTACACCTTC.

The chain has TRBV7-2 and TRBJ2-3, with 10 nucleotides matching TRBD2. J lost 0 bases, V lost 2 bases, and 8 bases had no gene match. Germline CDR1 SGHTA, CDR2 FQGNSA. This CDR3 contains 18 residues. The CDR3 protein is CASSLRPSGGLSTDTQYF. The CDR3 bases are TGTGCCAGCAGCTTAAGACCTAGCGGGGGCCTAAGCACAGATACGCAGTATTTT.

The chain employs TRBV7-9 and TRBJ2-5; TRBD1 aligns across 10 bases. Unmatched junction bases numbered 6, after V lost 1 base and J lost 4 bases. This CDR3 is 16 amino acids long. Germline loops: CDR1 SEHNR, CDR2 FQNEAQ (reference sequence). CDR3 protein: CASSLEGQGLRETQYF. The CDR3 DNA sequence: TGTGCCAGCAGCTTAGAGGGACAGGGGTTGCGAGAGACCCAGTACTTC.

In this sample, this clone turned up once. The chain couples TRBV7-2 to TRBJ1-5, with 9 nucleotides matching TRBD1. This CDR3 has 15 residues. The V segment lost 1 base and the J segment 5 bases; nucleotides outside the gene matches: 3. The germline gives CDR1 SGHTA, CDR2 FQGNSA. The DNA for the CDR3 is TGTGCCAGCAGCTTAGGGGGACAGGGCTATCAGCCCCAGCATTTT. It yields the protein CASSLGGQGYQPQHF. Drawing the rest from reference TRBV7-2 and TRBJ1-5, the complete variable domain is GAGVSQSPSNKVTEKGKDVELRCDPISGHTALYWYRQSLGQGLEFLIYFQGNSAPDKSGLPSDRFSAERTGGSVSTLTIQRTQQEDSAVYLCASSLGGQGYQPQHFGDGTRLSIL.